Below, one TCR beta chain is given with its context. What it binds is not known. This sample stems from a study of Ad26.COV2.S vaccination and SARS-CoV-2 variants. Study-level background: The authors gave Ad26.COV2.S intramuscularly, either once or twice 56 days apart.

Treatment noted: roughly 18 received Ad26.COV2.S at low or high dose, single or two shots; roughly five received placebo; per-sample allocation not given. Specimen acquisition occurred on day 63 following the initial vaccine or placebo injection. This CDR3 is built from 14 residues. The germline CDR1 and CDR2 sequences are ENHRY and SYGVKD. With V trimmed by 10 bases and J by 8 bases, 11 bases remained unmatched. This table comes from immunoSEQ multiplex PCR, and its TCRdb copy is limited to in-frame clones, with some not included. The sample has some 520,000 clones, 70% to 90% seen once. Study results and limitations: Among vaccine recipients, spike-specific TCR breadth exceeded that of placebo recipients. Researchers reported similar non-spike TCR breadth in vaccine and placebo recipients.

The receptor was derived from a person aged 18-60 years who received the Ad26.COV2.S COVID-19 vaccine or a placebo. This chain uses TRBV10-3 with TRBJ1-6; 7 bases are a match to TRBD1. The sequences come from peripheral blood, collected in a trial of Ad26.COV2.S vaccine versus placebo. The DNA of the CDR3 is TGTGCCACAAAGAGAAGGGACAGTGATTCACCCCTCCACTTT. It specifies CATKRRDSDSPLHF.